The entry that follows covers one TCR beta chain sequence. The antigen is not known. This sample stems from a study of shared clonotypes between healthy human individuals. Findings and limits, study-wide: Blood was the sole source, and tissue repertoires probably differ.

Profiled with immunoSEQ multiplex PCR; TCRdb holds only in-frame clones, not every one. This table holds over a million clones, more than 65% found once. The CDR3 contains 14 residues. V lost 4 bases and J 9 bases, leaving 15 bases between the germline ends. The germline gives CDR1 MNHEY, CDR2 SMNVEV (reference sequence). Specimen: memory CD4+ T cells sorted from blood. The subset denotes: CD45RA-negative fraction. The TCR originated in a man between 18 and 35 years old in good health. This chain links TRBV27 with TRBJ2-2; D is undetermined. For the CDR3, the DNA is TGTGCCAGCAGTTCAGCCGGGTCTTTGAGGGAGCTGTTTTTT. Amino acids: CASSSAGSLRELFF.